Below are 2 T cell receptor beta chains sequenced from a single sample in a study of blood T cell repertoires in COVID-19. TCRdb's copy holds only in-frame clones and misses some; the assay was immunoSEQ multiplex PCR. The profile covers 150,000 to 200,000 clones, with 70% to 90% appearing a single time and around 8.6% taken by the ten largest. Sequenced material: peripheral blood. Receptors originate from a man aged 45-60 years with active or convalescent COVID-19.

This chain uses TRBV7-6 with TRBJ2-1; the D gene is possibly TRBD2 (6 bases). The CDR3 sequence is 16 residues long. Per germline, CDR1 SGHVS and CDR2 FNYEAQ. Trimming removed 4 bases from V and 3 bases from J, with 16 bases in between. The CDR3 here is CASSYWASDGYNEQFF. The CDR3 nucleotides read TGTGCCAGCAGCTATTGGGCTAGCGATGGCTACAATGAGCAGTTCTTC. Based on the CDR3 plus reference TRBV7-6 and TRBJ2-1, the full variable domain is GAGVSQSPRYKVTKRGQDVALRCDPISGHVSLYWYRQALGQGPEFLTYFNYEAQQDKSGLPNDRFSAERPEGSISTLTIQRTEQRDSAMYRCASSYWASDGYNEQFFGPGTRLTVL.

J is TRBJ1-4 and V is TRBV4-2; maybe TRBD1 (6 bases). Trimming stripped 2 bases from V and 4 bases from J, with 17 bases between. The germline V gene encodes CDR1 LGHNA and CDR2 YNFKEQ. This CDR3 is 17 amino acids long. CDR3 sequence reads: CASSQPRGQGINEKLFF. The CDR3 DNA reads as TGTGCCAGCAGCCAACCCAGGGGTCAGGGGATTAATGAAAAACTGTTTTTT.